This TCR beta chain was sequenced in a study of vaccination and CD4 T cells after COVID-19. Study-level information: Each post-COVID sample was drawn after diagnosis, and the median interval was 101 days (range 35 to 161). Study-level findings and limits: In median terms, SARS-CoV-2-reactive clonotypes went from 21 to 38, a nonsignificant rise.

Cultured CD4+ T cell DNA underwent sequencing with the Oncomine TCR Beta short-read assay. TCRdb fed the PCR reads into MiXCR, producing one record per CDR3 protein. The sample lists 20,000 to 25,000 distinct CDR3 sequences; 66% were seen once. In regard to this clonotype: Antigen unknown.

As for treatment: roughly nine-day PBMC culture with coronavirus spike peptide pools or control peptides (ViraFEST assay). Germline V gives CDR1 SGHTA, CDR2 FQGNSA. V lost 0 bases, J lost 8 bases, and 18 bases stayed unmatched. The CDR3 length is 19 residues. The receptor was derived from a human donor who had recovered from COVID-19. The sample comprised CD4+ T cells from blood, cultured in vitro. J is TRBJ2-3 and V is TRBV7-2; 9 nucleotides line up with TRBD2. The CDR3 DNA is TGTGCCAGCAGCTTAGCCACCGGTTATTCAGCGGGGGGAGGGGTTACGCAGTATTTT. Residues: CASSLATGYSAGGGVTQYF.